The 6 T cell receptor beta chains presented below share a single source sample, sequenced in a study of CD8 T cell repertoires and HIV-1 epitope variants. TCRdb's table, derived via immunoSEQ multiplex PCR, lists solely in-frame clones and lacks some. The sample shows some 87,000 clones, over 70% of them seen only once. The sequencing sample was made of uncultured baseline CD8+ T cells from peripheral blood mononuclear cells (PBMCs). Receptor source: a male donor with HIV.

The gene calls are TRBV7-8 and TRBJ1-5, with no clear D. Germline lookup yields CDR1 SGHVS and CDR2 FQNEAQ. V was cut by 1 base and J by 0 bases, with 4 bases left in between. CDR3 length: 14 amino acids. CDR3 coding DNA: TGTGCCAGCAGCTTAGGGGTTAGCAATCAGCCCCAGCATTTT. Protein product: CASSLGVSNQPQHF.

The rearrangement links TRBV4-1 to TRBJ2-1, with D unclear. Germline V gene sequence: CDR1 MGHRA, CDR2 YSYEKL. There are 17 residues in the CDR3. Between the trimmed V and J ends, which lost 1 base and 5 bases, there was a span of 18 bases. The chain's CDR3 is CASSQVNMGFTHNEQFF. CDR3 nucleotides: TGCGCCAGCAGCCAAGTCAACATGGGGTTCACCCACAATGAGCAGTTCTTC.

CDR3 coding DNA: TGTGCCAGCAGCTTAGCGGGGGGGTATAGCAATCAGCCCCAGCATTTT. This gives the protein CASSLAGGYSNQPQHF. This chain uses TRBV7-2 with TRBJ1-5, with a possible D match to TRBD1 (5 bases). Trimming shortened V by 0 bases and J by 0 bases, and 9 bases separated the two germline ends. Germline loops: CDR1 SGHTA, CDR2 FQGNSA. The CDR3 runs 16 residues.

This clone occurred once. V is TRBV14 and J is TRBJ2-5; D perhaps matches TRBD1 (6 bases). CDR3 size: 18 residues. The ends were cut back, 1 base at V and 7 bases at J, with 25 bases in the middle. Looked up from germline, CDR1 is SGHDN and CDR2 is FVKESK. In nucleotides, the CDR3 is TGTGCCAGCAGCCAAGTCCGTTCGTGGCAGGGGTTGGAAGGGACCCAGTACTTC. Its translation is CASSQVRSWQGLEGTQYF. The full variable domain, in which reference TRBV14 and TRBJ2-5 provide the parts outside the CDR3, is EAGVTQFPSHSVIEKGQTVTLRCDPISGHDNLYWYRRVMGKEIKFLLHFVKESKQDESGMPNNRFLAERTGGTYSTLKVQPAELEDSGVYFCASSQVRSWQGLEGTQYFGPGTRLLVL.

The CDR3 spells CASSEVRVRQPQHF. The CDR3 DNA reads TGTGCCAGCAGTGAAGTTCGGGTTCGCCAGCCCCAGCATTTT. The V gene is TRBV6-1, the J gene TRBJ1-5; D is unclear. CDR3 length: 14 amino acids. Trimming pared 1 base from V and 7 bases from J, leaving 11 bases between. CDR1 is MNHNS, CDR2 SASEGT, per germline.

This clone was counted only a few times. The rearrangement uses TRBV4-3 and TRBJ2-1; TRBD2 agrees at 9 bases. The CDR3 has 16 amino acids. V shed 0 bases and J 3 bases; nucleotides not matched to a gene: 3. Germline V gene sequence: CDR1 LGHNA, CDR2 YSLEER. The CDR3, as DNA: TGCGCCAGCAGCCAAGACACTAGCGGGCGCTACAATGAGCAGTTCTTC. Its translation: CASSQDTSGRYNEQFF.